This is a list of T cell receptor beta chains from one sample in a study of blood T cell repertoires in COVID-19. TCRdb's copy holds only in-frame clones and misses some; the assay was immunoSEQ multiplex PCR. This table holds 200,000 to 300,000 clones, 87% found once. Sequenced sample: PBMCs or T cells enriched from blood (not recorded which). Source of these receptors: a woman younger than 45 with acute COVID-19. The CDR3 runs from the conserved cysteine through the conserved F or W. A D gene is named only where the DNA matches it firmly. Some rows mark clone size as missing; the rest say once, few, many or name a class of expanded clone.

clone_size d_call j_call v_call cdr3_aa cdr3_nt
once TRBD1 TRBJ1-5 TRBV7-2 CASSPGQGFSQPQHF TGTGCCAGCAGCCCGGGACAGGGGTTTAGTCAGCCCCAGCATTTT
NA NA TRBJ1-5 TRBV27 CASSTAGNQPQHF TGTGCCAGCTCGACAGCTGGCAATCAGCCCCAGCATTTT
NA TRBD2 TRBJ2-1 TRBV12-5 CASGLVSGSGGTNNEQFF TGTGCTAGTGGTTTGGTTTCGGGTAGCGGGGGGACAAACAATGAGCAGTTCTTC
NA NA TRBJ1-6 TRBV4-3 CASSQYGWLRDSPLHF TGCGCCAGCAGCCAATATGGGTGGCTTCGGGATTCACCCCTCCACTTT
NA NA TRBJ2-5 TRBV6-5 CASGRETQYF TGTGCCAGCGGGAGAGAGACCCAGTACTTC
once TRBD2 TRBJ2-5 TRBV5-6 CASSLTTSGGETQYF TGTGCCAGCAGCTTAACTACTAGCGGGGGAGAGACCCAGTACTTC
few NA TRBJ2-3 TRBV3-1/TRBV3-2 CASSQGELAPQWDTQYF TGTGCCAGCAGCCAGGGGGAACTAGCACCCCAGTGGGATACGCAGTATTTT
NA NA TRBJ1-2 TRBV6-6 CASSFDSGGYTF TGTGCCAGCAGTTTCGACAGTGGTGGCTACACCTTC
few NA TRBJ2-2 TRBV5-1 CASSANLASTGELFF TGCGCCAGCAGCGCCAATCTGGCCTCCACCGGGGAGCTGTTTTTT
NA TRBD1 TRBJ2-3 TRBV5-1 CASSEGRGRDTQYF TGCGCCAGCAGCGAGGGCAGGGGGCGAGATACGCAGTATTTT
NA NA TRBJ1-1 TRBV18 CASSLGEWGTNTEAFF TGTGCCAGCTCTCTCGGGGAGTGGGGTACAAACACTGAAGCTTTCTTT
NA TRBD1 TRBJ1-1 TRBV5-8 CASRKDRGLIRDTEAFF TGTGCCAGCAGGAAAGACAGGGGGTTAATCCGGGACACTGAAGCTTTCTTT
NA NA TRBJ2-3 TRBV19 CASSFAGPTTDTQYF TGTGCCAGTAGTTTCGCGGGTCCCACCACAGATACGCAGTATTTT
NA NA TRBJ1-1 TRBV21-1 CASSRTWKGGANTEAFF TGTGCCAGCAGCCGCACTTGGAAGGGCGGGGCGAACACTGAAGCTTTCTTT
NA TRBD1 TRBJ2-5 TRBV7-2 CASSLTRGRIGETQYF TGTGCCAGCAGCTTGACCAGGGGGCGAATCGGAGAGACCCAGTACTTC
NA TRBD1 TRBJ1-2 TRBV27 CASRLTGGMGYTF TGTGCCAGCAGGTTGACAGGGGGAATGGGCTACACCTTC
NA NA TRBJ1-6 TRBV27 CASSYYTGNSPLHF TGTGCCAGCAGTTATTACACGGGAAATTCACCCCTCCACTTT
few TRBD2 TRBJ2-5 TRBV6-5 CATGLAGSQETQYF TGTGCCACCGGACTAGCGGGTTCCCAAGAGACCCAGTACTTC
NA NA TRBJ2-4 TRBV21-1 CASNPGGTAKNIQYF TGTGCCAGCAATCCGGGGGGGACAGCCAAAAACATTCAGTACTTC
NA NA TRBJ1-2 TRBV7-2 CASSPSEGDGYTF TGTGCCAGCAGCCCCTCGGAGGGAGACGGCTACACCTTC
NA NA TRBJ1-5 TRBV10-3 CAISAGGSNQPQHF TGTGCCATCAGTGCGGGGGGCTCCAATCAGCCCCAGCATTTT
NA TRBD1 TRBJ2-7 TRBV5-1 CASSLHGTGIEQYF TGCGCCAGCAGCTTGCATGGGACAGGGATCGAGCAGTACTTC
NA NA TRBJ2-3 TRBV6-6 CASSQGIDTDTQYF TGTGCCAGCAGCCAGGGAATAGACACAGATACGCAGTATTTT
NA TRBD1 TRBJ2-3 TRBV5-4 CASSGYRGPEADTQYF TGTGCCAGCAGCGGTTACAGGGGGCCGGAGGCAGATACGCAGTATTTT
NA NA TRBJ2-2 TRBV5-1 CASSLGREGRLSTGELFF TGCGCCAGCAGCTTGGGGCGAGAAGGCAGGTTAAGCACCGGGGAGCTGTTTTTT
NA NA TRBJ1-2 TRBV10-2 CASSELKGHSFKDGYTF TGCGCCAGCAGTGAGTTAAAGGGACACTCTTTTAAGGATGGCTACACCTTC
NA NA TRBJ2-5 TRBV19 CASSINPRTDQETQYF TGTGCCAGTAGTATTAACCCCAGGACAGATCAAGAGACCCAGTACTTC
NA NA TRBJ1-1 TRBV2 CASSVERGPGTEAFF TGTGCCAGCAGTGTGGAGCGGGGTCCCGGCACTGAAGCTTTCTTT
NA TRBD2 TRBJ2-1 TRBV6-2/TRBV6-3 CASSYGSGGGYNEQFF TGTGCCAGCAGTTACGGTAGCGGGGGGGGCTACAATGAGCAGTTCTTC
NA NA TRBJ1-1 TRBV2 CASSYRLRGTEAFF TGTGCCAGCAGTTATAGGCTGAGGGGGACTGAAGCTTTCTTT
NA NA TRBJ2-5 TRBV19 CASSIVLTRVETQYF TGTGCCAGTAGTATAGTTTTGACCAGGGTGGAGACCCAGTACTTC
once NA TRBJ1-1 TRBV5-6 CASNQITGLGGEAFF TGTGCCAGCAATCAAATCACAGGCCTAGGCGGTGAAGCTTTCTTT
NA NA TRBJ2-7 TRBV19 CASSIGGKAYEQYF TGTGCCAGTAGTATAGGAGGGAAGGCCTACGAGCAGTACTTC
NA TRBD1 TRBJ1-2 TRBV5-1 CASSLGQGAIGGYTF TGCGCCAGCAGCTTGGGACAGGGGGCGATCGGTGGCTACACCTTT
NA NA TRBJ1-6 TRBV5-1 CASSADSNSPLHF TGCGCCAGCAGCGCCGACAGTAATTCACCCCTCCACTTT
NA NA TRBJ2-2 TRBV10-3 CAIAGGADTGELFF TGTGCCATTGCTGGAGGGGCCGACACCGGGGAGCTGTTTTTT
NA NA TRBJ1-1 TRBV7-2 CASSLFTGENTEAFF TGTGCCAGCAGCTTATTTACGGGGGAAAATACTGAAGCTTTCTTT
NA TRBD2 TRBJ2-2 TRBV7-2 CASTPTTGGSGELFF TGTGCCAGCACCCCTACCACGGGGGGGTCGGGGGAGCTGTTTTTT
NA NA TRBJ2-7 TRBV2 CASRRAGWYEQYF TGTGCCAGCAGGCGTGCGGGGTGGTACGAGCAGTACTTC
NA TRBD2 TRBJ2-2 TRBV19 CASSMSSGGTGELFF TGTGCCAGTAGTATGAGCAGCGGGGGCACCGGGGAGCTGTTTTTT
once NA TRBJ1-5 TRBV29-1 CSFQGGDQPQHF TGCAGCTTCCAGGGCGGGGATCAGCCCCAGCATTTT
once NA TRBJ1-5 TRBV6-5 CASTNRKNQPQHF TGTGCCAGCACCAACAGGAAGAATCAGCCCCAGCATTTT
NA TRBD1 TRBJ1-1 TRBV5-1 CASSLTGENTEAFF TGCGCCAGCAGCTTGACAGGGGAGAACACTGAAGCTTTCTTT
NA TRBD1 TRBJ2-1 TRBV30 CAWSVLQGARRNEQFF TGTGCCTGGAGTGTACTGCAGGGGGCGAGAAGGAATGAGCAGTTCTTC
NA NA TRBJ1-4 TRBV5-1 CASSLNGQGPGELFF TGCGCCAGCAGCTTGAATGGACAAGGGCCGGGAGAACTGTTTTTT
NA NA TRBJ1-2 TRBV6-5 CASTPGLYYGYTF TGTGCCAGCACCCCGGGACTGTACTATGGCTACACCTTC
NA NA TRBJ1-4 TRBV10-1 CASSADSDNEKLFF TGCGCCAGCAGTGCCGACAGCGATAATGAAAAACTGTTTTTT
few NA TRBJ1-4 TRBV15 CATSRLRTALNEKLFF TGTGCCACCAGCAGATTAAGGACAGCCCTAAATGAAAAACTGTTTTTT
once TRBD1 TRBJ1-5 TRBV2 CASKDRGGLGFSQPQHF TGTGCCAGCAAGGACAGGGGGGGATTGGGTTTTAGTCAGCCCCAGCATTTT
once NA TRBJ2-1 TRBV2 CAGKRMGNEQFF TGTGCCGGAAAGCGGATGGGCAATGAGCAGTTCTTC
NA NA TRBJ1-2 TRBV19 CASSIGASGEDYGYTF TGTGCCAGTAGTATAGGAGCTTCTGGGGAGGACTATGGCTACACCTTC
NA NA TRBJ1-1 TRBV12-3/TRBV12-4 CASSSGTEAFF TGTGCCAGCAGCTCCGGGACTGAAGCTTTCTTT
NA TRBD1 TRBJ2-7 TRBV12-3/TRBV12-4 CASSRGQYEQYF TGTGCCAGCAGTCGGGGACAGTACGAGCAGTACTTC